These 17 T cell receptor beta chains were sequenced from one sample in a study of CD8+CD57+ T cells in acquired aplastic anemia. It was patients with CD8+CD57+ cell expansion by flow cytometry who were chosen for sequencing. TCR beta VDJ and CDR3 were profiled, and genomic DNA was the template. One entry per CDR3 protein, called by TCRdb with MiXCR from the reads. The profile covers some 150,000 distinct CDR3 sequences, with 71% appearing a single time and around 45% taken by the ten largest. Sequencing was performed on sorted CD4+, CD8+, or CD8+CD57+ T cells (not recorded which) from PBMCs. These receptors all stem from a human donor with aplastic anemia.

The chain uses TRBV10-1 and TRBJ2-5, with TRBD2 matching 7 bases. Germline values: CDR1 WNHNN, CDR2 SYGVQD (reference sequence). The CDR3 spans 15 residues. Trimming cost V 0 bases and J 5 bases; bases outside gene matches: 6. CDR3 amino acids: CASSESAGVGETQYF. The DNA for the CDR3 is TGCGCCAGCAGTGAGTCCGCGGGAGTTGGGGAGACCCAGTACTTC.

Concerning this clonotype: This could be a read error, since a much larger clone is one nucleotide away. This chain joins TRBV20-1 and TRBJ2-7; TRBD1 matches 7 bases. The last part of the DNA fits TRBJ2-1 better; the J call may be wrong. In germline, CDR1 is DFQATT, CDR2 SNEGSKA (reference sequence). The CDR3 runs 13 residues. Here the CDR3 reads CSARAGTDYEQFF. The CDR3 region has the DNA TGCAGTGCTAGAGCCGGGACAGACTACGAGCAGTTCTTC.

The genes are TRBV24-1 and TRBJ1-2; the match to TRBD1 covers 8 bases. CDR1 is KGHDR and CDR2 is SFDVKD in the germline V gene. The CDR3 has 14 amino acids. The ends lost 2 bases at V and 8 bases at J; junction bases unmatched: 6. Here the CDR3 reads CATSDSDRVVGYTF. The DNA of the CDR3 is TGTGCCACCAGTGATTCGGACAGGGTGGTCGGCTACACCTTC.

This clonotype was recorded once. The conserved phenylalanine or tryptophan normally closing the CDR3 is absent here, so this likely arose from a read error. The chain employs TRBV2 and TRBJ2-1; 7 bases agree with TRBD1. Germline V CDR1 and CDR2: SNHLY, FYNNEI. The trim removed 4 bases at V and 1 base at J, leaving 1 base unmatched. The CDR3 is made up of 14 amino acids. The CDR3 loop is CASSGTGSYNEQFL. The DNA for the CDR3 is TGTGCCAGCAGTGGGACAGGTTCCTACAATGAGCAGTTCCTC.

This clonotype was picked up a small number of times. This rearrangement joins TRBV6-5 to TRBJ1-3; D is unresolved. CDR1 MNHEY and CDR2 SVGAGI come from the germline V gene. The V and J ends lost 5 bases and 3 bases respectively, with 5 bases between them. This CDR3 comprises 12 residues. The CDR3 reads CASSEGGNTIYF. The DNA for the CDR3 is TGTGCCAGCAGTGAAGGTGGAAACACCATATATTTT.

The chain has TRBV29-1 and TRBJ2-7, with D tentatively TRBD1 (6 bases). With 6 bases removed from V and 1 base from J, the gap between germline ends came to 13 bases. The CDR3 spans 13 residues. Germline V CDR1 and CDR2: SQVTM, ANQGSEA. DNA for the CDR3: TGCAGCGTAGGACAGCGAGAATCCTACGAGCAGTACTTC. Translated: CSVGQRESYEQYF.

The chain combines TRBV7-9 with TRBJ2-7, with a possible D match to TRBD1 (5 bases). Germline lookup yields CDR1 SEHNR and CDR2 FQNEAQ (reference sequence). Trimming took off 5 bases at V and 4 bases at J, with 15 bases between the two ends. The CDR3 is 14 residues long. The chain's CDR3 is CASSPGSGSYEQYF. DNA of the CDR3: TGTGCCAGCAGCCCCGGGTCAGGGTCGTACGAGCAGTACTTC. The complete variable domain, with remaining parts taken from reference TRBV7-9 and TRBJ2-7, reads DTGVSQNPRHKITKRGQNVTFRCDPISEHNRLYWYRQTLGQGPEFLTYFQNEAQLEKSRLLSDRFSAERPKGSFSTLEIQRTEQGDSAMYLCASSPGSGSYEQYFGPGTRLTVT.

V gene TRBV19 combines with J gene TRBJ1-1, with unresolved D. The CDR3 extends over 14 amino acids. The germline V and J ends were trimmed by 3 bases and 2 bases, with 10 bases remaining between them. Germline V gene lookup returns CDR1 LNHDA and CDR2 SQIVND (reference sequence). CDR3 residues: CASSMERRNTEAFF. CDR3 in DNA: TGTGCCAGTAGTATGGAGCGGAGAAACACTGAAGCTTTCTTT.

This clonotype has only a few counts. As DNA, the CDR3 is TGTGCCAGCAGCTTATGGACAGATGGGGAAAAACTGTTTTTT. Translated, it gives CASSLWTDGEKLFF. The V gene is TRBV7-9, the J gene TRBJ1-4, with a weak D call TRBD1 (6 bases). The CDR3 consists of 14 residues. V lost 2 bases and J 8 bases, leaving 12 bases between the germline ends. Germline values: CDR1 SEHNR, CDR2 FQNEAQ (reference sequence).

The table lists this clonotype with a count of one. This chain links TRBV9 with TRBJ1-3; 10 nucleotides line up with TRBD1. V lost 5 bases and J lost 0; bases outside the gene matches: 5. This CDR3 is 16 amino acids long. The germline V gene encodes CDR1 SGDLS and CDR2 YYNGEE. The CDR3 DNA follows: TGTGCCAGCAGTCGTTGGACAGGGGGCTCTGGAAACACCATATATTTT. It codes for CASSRWTGGSGNTIYF.

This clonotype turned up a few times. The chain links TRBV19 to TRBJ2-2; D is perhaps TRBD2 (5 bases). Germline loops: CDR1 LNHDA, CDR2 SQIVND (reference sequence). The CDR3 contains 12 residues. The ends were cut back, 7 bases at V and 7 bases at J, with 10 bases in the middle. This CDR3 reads CASTEGGGELFF. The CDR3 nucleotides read TGTGCCAGTACGGAAGGAGGCGGGGAGCTGTTTTTT.

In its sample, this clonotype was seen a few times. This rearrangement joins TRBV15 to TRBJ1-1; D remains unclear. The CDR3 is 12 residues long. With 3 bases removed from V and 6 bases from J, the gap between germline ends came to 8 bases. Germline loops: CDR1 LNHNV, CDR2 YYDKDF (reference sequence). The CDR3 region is CATSRSAPEAFF. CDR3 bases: TGTGCCACCAGCAGGAGTGCACCTGAAGCTTTCTTT.

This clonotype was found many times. The CDR3 spells CASSTSPTGREKLFF. In DNA, the CDR3 is TGTGCCAGCAGCACCTCTCCGACAGGGCGTGAAAAACTGTTTTTT. The chain combines TRBV9 with TRBJ1-4, with 7 bases that match TRBD1. CDR1 is SGDLS and CDR2 is YYNGEE in the germline V gene. CDR3 length equals 15 residues. After removal of 4 bases from V and 7 bases from J, the junction contained 10 bases not matched to a gene.

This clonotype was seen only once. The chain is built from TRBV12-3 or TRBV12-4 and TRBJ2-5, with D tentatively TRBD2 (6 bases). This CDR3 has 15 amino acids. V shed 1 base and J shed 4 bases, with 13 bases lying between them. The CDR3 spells CASSLGVIGGETQYF. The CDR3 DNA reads TGTGCCAGCAGTTTAGGTGTCATCGGGGGAGAGACCCAGTACTTC.

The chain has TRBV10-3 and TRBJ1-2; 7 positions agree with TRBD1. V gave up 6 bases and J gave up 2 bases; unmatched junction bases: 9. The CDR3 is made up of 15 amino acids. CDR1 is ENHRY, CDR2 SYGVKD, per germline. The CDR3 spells CAISGGQSSNYGYTF. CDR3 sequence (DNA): TGTGCCATCAGCGGGGGACAGAGCTCGAACTATGGCTACACCTTC.

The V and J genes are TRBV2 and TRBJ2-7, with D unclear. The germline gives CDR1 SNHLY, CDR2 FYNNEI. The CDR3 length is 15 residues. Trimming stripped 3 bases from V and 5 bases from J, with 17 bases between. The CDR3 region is CASSDSFQPSDEQYF. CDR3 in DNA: TGTGCCAGCAGTGACTCTTTCCAACCAAGCGACGAGCAGTACTTC.

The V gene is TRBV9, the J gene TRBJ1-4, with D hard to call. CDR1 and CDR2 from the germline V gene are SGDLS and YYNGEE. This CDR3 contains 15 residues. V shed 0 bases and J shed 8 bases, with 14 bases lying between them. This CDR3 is CASSVDVLYGEKLFF. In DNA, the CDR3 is TGTGCCAGCAGCGTAGATGTCCTATATGGAGAAAAACTGTTTTTT. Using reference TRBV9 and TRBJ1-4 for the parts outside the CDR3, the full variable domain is DSGVTQTPKHLITATGQRVTLRCSPRSGDLSVYWYQQSLDQGLQFLIQYYNGEERAKGNILERFSAQQFPDLHSELNLSSLELGDSALYFCASSVDVLYGEKLFFGSGTQLSVL.